This T cell receptor (beta chain) was retrieved from a study of blood T cell repertoires in COVID-19. Overall study: COVID-19 samples collected from the United States, Italy and Spain covered acute and convalescent phases. Sources were T cells, B-cell-depleted T cells, or PBMCs; the material itself was cDNA or gDNA.

Germline CDR1 reads SGHRS; CDR2 reads YFSETQ. The J segment lost 1 base and the V segment lost 3 bases, leaving 3 bases of the junction unmatched. The CDR3 is 15 residues long. As originally analysed: By means of reference gene primer amplification, nucleated cell counts were estimated. Assay used: immunoSEQ multiplex PCR; TCRdb lists only in-frame clones, some missing. V and J calls and clone size are those listed in that table; D and trimming were worked out from the DNA. Of more than 200,000 clones in the sample, approximately 79% were seen once. This sequence originates from a woman aged 80 or older with active or convalescent COVID-19. This chain joins TRBV5-1 and TRBJ1-2; 10 nucleotides match TRBD1. Source material: peripheral blood. CDR3 sequence: CASSWGQGINYGYTF. The CDR3 bases are TGCGCCAGCAGCTGGGGACAGGGGATTAACTATGGCTACACCTTC.